The 3 T cell receptor beta chains below all came from one sample that was sequenced in a study of PD-1 blockade in classical Hodgkin lymphoma. The table came from immunoSEQ multiplex PCR; TCRdb's copy has only in-frame clones and leaves some out. The sample contains 25,000 to 30,000 clones, 60% to 75% of which appear only once. Every patient had relapsed following autologous stem cell transplantation, and cohorts differed in brentuximab vedotin exposure. The sample in question was peripheral blood mononuclear cells (PBMCs), obtained before the second cycle of nivolumab. Every receptor here comes from a human donor with classical Hodgkin lymphoma.

V and J are TRBV5-5 and TRBJ2-7; 11 nucleotides line up with TRBD1. Germline V gene data show CDR1 as SGHKS and CDR2 as YYEKEE (reference sequence). With V trimmed by 4 bases and J by 4 bases, 10 bases remained unmatched. The CDR3 contains 16 residues. CDR3 nucleotides: TGTGCCAGCAGCCCTGCTGCCGGGACAGGGGGTTACGAGCAGTACTTC. Amino acid sequence: CASSPAAGTGGYEQYF.

This clone was seen a single time. This rearrangement joins TRBV28 to TRBJ1-2; 8 bases line up with TRBD1. With 2 bases clipped from V and 4 bases from J, the junction kept 6 bases outside the gene matches. Germline V gives CDR1 MDHEN, CDR2 SYDVKM. This CDR3 has 15 amino acids. The DNA of the CDR3 is TGTGCCAGCAGTTTACCCGCGGGACAGGTCTATGGCTACACCTTC. Its translation is CASSLPAGQVYGYTF.

The chain employs TRBV5-1 and TRBJ2-2, with a tentative D call TRBD1 (6 bases). V was clipped by 3 bases and J by 4 bases, with 10 bases between them. Germline V lookup: CDR1 SGHRS, CDR2 YFSETQ. This CDR3 spans 14 amino acids. The CDR3 reads CASSSTGTTGELFF. CDR3 coding DNA: TGCGCCAGCAGCTCGACAGGTACCACCGGGGAGCTGTTTTTT.